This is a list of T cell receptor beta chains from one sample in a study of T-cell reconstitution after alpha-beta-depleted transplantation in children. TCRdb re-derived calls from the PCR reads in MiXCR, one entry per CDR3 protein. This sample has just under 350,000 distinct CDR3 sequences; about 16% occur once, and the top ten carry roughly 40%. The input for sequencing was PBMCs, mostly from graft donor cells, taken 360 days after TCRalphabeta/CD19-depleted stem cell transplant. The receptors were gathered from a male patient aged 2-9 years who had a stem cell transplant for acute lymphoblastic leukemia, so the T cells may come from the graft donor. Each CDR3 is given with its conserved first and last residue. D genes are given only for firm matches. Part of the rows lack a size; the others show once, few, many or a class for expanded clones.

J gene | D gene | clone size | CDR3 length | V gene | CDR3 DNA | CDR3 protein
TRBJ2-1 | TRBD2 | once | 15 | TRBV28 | TGTGCCAGCATTCCCCACAGCGGGAGGAAATATGAGCAGTTCTTC | CASIPHSGRKYEQFF
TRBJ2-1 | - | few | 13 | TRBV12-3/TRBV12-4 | TGTGCCTGCGTGACTAGGGTCTACAATGAGCAGTTCTTC | CACVTRVYNEQFF
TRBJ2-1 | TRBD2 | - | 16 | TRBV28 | TGTGCCAGCCTTGGCCGCCCGGGACTACCTTACAATGAGCAGTTCTTC | CASLGRPGLPYNEQFF
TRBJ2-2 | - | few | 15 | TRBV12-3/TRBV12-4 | TGTGCCAGCAGCAGACTAGGGTGGGGCACCGGGGAGCTGTTTTTT | CASSRLGWGTGELFF
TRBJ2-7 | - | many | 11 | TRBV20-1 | TGCAGTGCTAGAGGTAATGGCGAGCAGTACTTC | CSARGNGEQYF
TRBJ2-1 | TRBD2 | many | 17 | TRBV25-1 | TGTGCCAGCAGTGAGGGGGGAGGGATTCCTAGCGGGAATGAGCAGTTCTTC | CASSEGGGIPSGNEQFF
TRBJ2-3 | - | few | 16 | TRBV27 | TGTGCCAGCAGTTTCCTAGGGTCGGGGTCCTTAGATACGCAGTATTTT | CASSFLGSGSLDTQYF
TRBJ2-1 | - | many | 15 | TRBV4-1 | TGCGCCAGCAGCCAAAGGGAGGTTGCGGCCAATGAGCAGTTCTTC | CASSQREVAANEQFF
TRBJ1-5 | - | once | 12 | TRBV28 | TGTGCCAGCAGTGAAGGAAGACAGCCCCAGCATTTT | CASSEGRQPQHF
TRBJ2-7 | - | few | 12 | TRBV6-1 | TGTGCCAGCAGTGAAGTTCAATACGAGCAGTACTTC | CASSEVQYEQYF
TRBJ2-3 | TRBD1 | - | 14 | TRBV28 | TGTGCCAGCAGGACAGGGATTAGCACAGATACGCAGTATTTT | CASRTGISTDTQYF
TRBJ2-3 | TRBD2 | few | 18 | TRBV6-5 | TGTGCCAGCAGTTACGGGGTAGCGGGAGTCCCTGGCACAGATACGCAGTATTTT | CASSYGVAGVPGTDTQYF
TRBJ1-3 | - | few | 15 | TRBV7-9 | TGTGCCAGCAGCTTAGAAGGCAGGATGGGAAACACCATATATTTT | CASSLEGRMGNTIYF
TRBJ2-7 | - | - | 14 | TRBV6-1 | TGTGCCAGCAGGTCCCGGGACACCTCCTACGAGCAGTACTTC | CASRSRDTSYEQYF
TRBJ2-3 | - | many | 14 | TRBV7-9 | TGTGCCAGCAGCTTTGGGACTAGCACAGATACGCAGTATTTT | CASSFGTSTDTQYF
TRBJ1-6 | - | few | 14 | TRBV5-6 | TGTGCCAGCAGCCACAACAGAAGGGATTCACCCCTCCACTTT | CASSHNRRDSPLHF
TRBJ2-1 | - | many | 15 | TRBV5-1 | TGCGCCAGCAGCTCCTTAGCGAGCTCCTACAATGAGCAGTTCTTC | CASSSLASSYNEQFF
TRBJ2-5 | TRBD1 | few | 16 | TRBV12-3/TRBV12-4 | TGTGCCAGCAGCCAGAGGGACAGGGGTTTTGAAGAGACCCAGTACTTC | CASSQRDRGFEETQYF
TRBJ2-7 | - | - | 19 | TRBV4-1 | TGCGCCAGCAGCCAAGATCTTGTAATCGGGGGACTCAGCTCCTACGAGCAGTACTTC | CASSQDLVIGGLSSYEQYF
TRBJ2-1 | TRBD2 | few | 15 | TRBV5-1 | TGCGCCAGCGCCACAGGACTAGCGGGAGTCGATGAGCAGTTCTTC | CASATGLAGVDEQFF
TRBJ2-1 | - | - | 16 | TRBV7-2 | TGTGCCAGCAGCTTAACCCGGGCCTTAACCTACAATGAGCAGTTCTTC | CASSLTRALTYNEQFF
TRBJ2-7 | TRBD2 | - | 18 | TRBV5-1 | TGCGCCAGCAGCTTTGACAGAGTATGGACTAGCGCGTCCTACGAGCAGTACTTC | CASSFDRVWTSASYEQYF
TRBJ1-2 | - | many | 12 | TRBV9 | TGTGCCAGCAGCGTAGCAGACTATGGCTACACCTTC | CASSVADYGYTF
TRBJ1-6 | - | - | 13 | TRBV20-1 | TGCAGTGCTAGGTTGGCCGTTTATTCACCCCTCCACTTT | CSARLAVYSPLHF
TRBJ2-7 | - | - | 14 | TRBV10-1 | TGCGCCAGCAGTGAGAATGGGGTTTTCTACGAGCAGTACTTC | CASSENGVFYEQYF
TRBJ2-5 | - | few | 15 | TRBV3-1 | TGTGCCAGCAGCCAAGAGGCAGGGTTGCAAGAGACCCAGTACTTC | CASSQEAGLQETQYF
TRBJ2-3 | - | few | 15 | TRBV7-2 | TGTGCCAGCAGCTTAGGGGGTCCGCGGGCAGATACGCAGTATTTT | CASSLGGPRADTQYF
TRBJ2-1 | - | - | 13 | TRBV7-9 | TGTGCCAGTGGGCAGGTTACCTACAATGAGCAGTTCTTC | CASGQVTYNEQFF
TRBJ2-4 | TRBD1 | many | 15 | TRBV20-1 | TGCAGTGCTAGAGATCCCGGGACAGGGCCCAACATTCAGTACTTC | CSARDPGTGPNIQYF
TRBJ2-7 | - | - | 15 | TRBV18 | TGTGCCAGCTCACCACCGTCCCCGGAGGGGTACGAGCAGTACTTC | CASSPPSPEGYEQYF
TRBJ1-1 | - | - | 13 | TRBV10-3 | TGTGCCACGACACGGGACGTTTCCACTGAAGCTTTCTTT | CATTRDVSTEAFF
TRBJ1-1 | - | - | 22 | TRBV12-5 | TGTGCTAGTGGTTTGCCCCGGACAGAGAACATGAACACGGAGAACATGAACACTGAAGCTTTCTTT | CASGLPRTENMNTENMNTEAFF
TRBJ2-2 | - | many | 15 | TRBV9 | TGTGCCAGCAGCCCGCTAGCGTCGAACACCGGGGAGCTGTTTTTT | CASSPLASNTGELFF
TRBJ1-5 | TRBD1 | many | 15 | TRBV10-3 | TGTGCCATCTCCCCCGGACAGGAGAGGAATCAGCCCCAGCATTTT | CAISPGQERNQPQHF
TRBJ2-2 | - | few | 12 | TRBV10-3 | TGTGCCATCAGTGAGGGAAGGTGGGAGCTGTTTTTT | CAISEGRWELFF
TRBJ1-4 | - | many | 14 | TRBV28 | TGTGCCAGCGGTCCGGGATCCCGAAATGAAAAACTGTTTTTT | CASGPGSRNEKLFF
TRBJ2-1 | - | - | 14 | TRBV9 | TGTGCCAGCAGCGTAGGCCCTTTGAACAATGAGCAGTTCTTC | CASSVGPLNNEQFF
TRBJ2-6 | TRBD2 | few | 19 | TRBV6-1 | TGTGCCAGCAGGAAGACCAGGGTTGGGACTAACTCTGGGGCCAACGTCCTGACTTTC | CASRKTRVGTNSGANVLTF
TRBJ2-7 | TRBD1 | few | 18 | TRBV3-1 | TGTGCCAGCAGCCTCCTGATCACAACCCCCGGACAGGGCTACGAGCAGTACTTC | CASSLLITTPGQGYEQYF
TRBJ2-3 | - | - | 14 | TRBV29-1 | TGCAGCGTTGTCAAGATCCTAGACACAGATACGCAGTATTTT | CSVVKILDTDTQYF
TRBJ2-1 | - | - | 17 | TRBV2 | TGTGCCAGCAGTGACGTACTAGTCCAAAGCTCCTACAATGAGCAGTTCTTC | CASSDVLVQSSYNEQFF
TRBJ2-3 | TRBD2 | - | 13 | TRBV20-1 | TGCAGTGCTAGAGGATCAGCGGGGGATACGCAGTATTTT | CSARGSAGDTQYF
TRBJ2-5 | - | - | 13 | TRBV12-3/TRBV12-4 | TGTGCCACCAGTACTAGCAGTCAAGAGACCCAGTACTTC | CATSTSSQETQYF
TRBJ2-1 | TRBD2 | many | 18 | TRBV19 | TGTGCCAGTAGTATTCCCGGACTAGCGGGAGGAATGTACAATGAGCAGTTCTTC | CASSIPGLAGGMYNEQFF
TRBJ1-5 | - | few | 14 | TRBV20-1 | TGCAGTGCCACCACGTGGGGGGCGGATCAGCCCCAGCATTTT | CSATTWGADQPQHF
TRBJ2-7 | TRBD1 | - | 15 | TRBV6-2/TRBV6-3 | TGTGCCAGCAGTTACCTCGGGACAGCTTCCTACGAGCAGTACTTC | CASSYLGTASYEQYF
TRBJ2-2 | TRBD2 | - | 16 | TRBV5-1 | TGCGCCAGCAGCAAGGGGACTAGCGGGTACACCGGGGAGCTGTTTTTT | CASSKGTSGYTGELFF
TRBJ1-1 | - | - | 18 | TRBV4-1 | TGCGCCAGCAGCCAAGATCCGGGACATCTACCTGGGGACACTGAAGCTTTCTTT | CASSQDPGHLPGDTEAFF
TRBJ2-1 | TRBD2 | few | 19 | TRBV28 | TGTGCCAGCAGTTTATCTCCCTGGACTAGCGGTAGCTCCTACAATGAGCAGTTCTTC | CASSLSPWTSGSSYNEQFF
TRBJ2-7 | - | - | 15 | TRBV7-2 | TGTGCCAGCAGCTTAGCGGTCAGTTTCTCCTACGAGCAGTACTTC | CASSLAVSFSYEQYF
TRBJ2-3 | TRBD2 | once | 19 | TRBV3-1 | TGTGCCAGCAGCCAAGTACGGGGGGGAAACCTAGGGGACACAGATACGCAGTATTTT | CASSQVRGGNLGDTDTQYF